This T cell receptor (beta chain) was found in a study of shared clonotypes between healthy human individuals. Study summary: A couple of women and a few men aged 18 to 49 served as donors. Study results and limitations: Estimated richness was generally greater in naive than memory subsets.

The CDR3 contains 11 residues. Trimming took off 5 bases at V and 1 base at J, with 2 bases between the two ends. CDR1 is SEHNR and CDR2 is FQNEAQ in the germline V gene (reference sequence). Clones were sequenced by immunoSEQ multiplex PCR, and TCRdb holds only the in-frame ones, with some missing. This repertoire shows roughly 2.1 million clones, roughly 91% found once; its top ten account for around 1.7%. In this sample, this clone turned up once. Its antigen remains unidentified. Terminally differentiated effector memory CD45RA+ cells were left out of the naive CD8 fraction, which was CD45RO-negative and positively selected for CCR7. Every donor, a Caucasian adult, lived in Nashville, Tennessee.

Sequencing was performed on naive CD8+ T cells from PBMCs. This TCR came from a man aged 18 to 30 in good health. Some clones in this sample may be carry-over from other donors' samples. The chain uses TRBV7-9 and TRBJ2-5; D is ambiguous. The CDR3 loop is CASSAQETQYF. DNA of the CDR3: TGTGCCAGCAGCGCCCAAGAGACCCAGTACTTC. Supplemented by reference TRBV7-9 and TRBJ2-5, the full variable domain reads DTGVSQNPRHKITKRGQNVTFRCDPISEHNRLYWYRQTLGQGPEFLTYFQNEAQLEKSRLLSDRFSAERPKGSFSTLEIQRTEQGDSAMYLCASSAQETQYFGPGTRLLVL.